A single sample is the source of the 25 T cell receptor beta chains below, sequenced in a study of OX40 agonist ivuxolimab in advanced cancers. Only in-frame clones appear in the TCRdb table, and some are missing; sequencing was by immunoSEQ multiplex PCR. The repertoire holds tens of thousands of clones, with 70% to 90% as singletons. Sequencing was performed on CD4+ or CD8+ T cells sorted from blood, taken in a trial of the OX40 agonist ivuxolimab. The receptor source for this set is an adult with an advanced solid tumor such as melanoma, head and neck, liver or kidney cancer.

Only one count was recorded for this clone. At the DNA level, this CDR3 is encoded by other sequences in the same sample as well. This sequence joins TRBV7-6 and TRBJ2-1, with TRBD2 matching 13 bases. Trimming cost V 8 bases and J 0 bases; bases outside gene matches: 7. The CDR3 is made up of 17 amino acids. CDR1 and CDR2 from the germline V gene are SGHVS and FNYEAQ. CDR3 region: CASLLAGGKSSYNEQFF. CDR3 DNA sequence: TGTGCCAGCCTACTAGCGGGGGGGAAGAGCTCCTACAATGAGCAGTTCTTC.

The chain uses TRBV5-1 and TRBJ1-1, with D unclear. Germline CDR1 and CDR2: SGHRS and YFSETQ. V lost 0 bases and J lost 3, with 9 bases in between. The CDR3 spans 14 residues. Here the CDR3 reads CASSLDGRDTEAFF. The CDR3, as DNA: TGCGCCAGCAGCTTGGACGGGAGGGACACTGAAGCTTTCTTT.

The chain links TRBV10-1 to TRBJ2-1; the match to TRBD2 covers 13 bases. The CDR3 loop spans 15 amino acids. CDR1 is WNHNN and CDR2 is SYGVQD in the germline V gene (reference sequence). V dropped 3 bases and J dropped 8; count of bases not matched to a gene: 4. The CDR3 sequence: CASSEGTSGVDEQFF. The CDR3 coding sequence is TGCGCCAGCAGTGAAGGGACTAGCGGGGTTGATGAGCAGTTCTTC.

The genes are TRBV6-6 and TRBJ2-4, with 9 positions matching TRBD1. J lost 6 bases, V lost 6 bases, and 9 bases had no gene match. The germline V gene encodes CDR1 MNHNY and CDR2 SVGAGI (reference sequence). This CDR3 comprises 15 residues. In DNA, the CDR3 is TGTGCCAGCAGCGAAAGGGACAGGGAGAGAAACATTCAGTACTTC. Amino acids: CASSERDRERNIQYF.

V gene TRBV7-9 combines with J gene TRBJ1-1; no reliable D call. The CDR3 covers 15 residues. Between the trimmed V and J ends, which lost 1 base and 1 base, there was a span of 10 bases. Germline V gives CDR1 SEHNR, CDR2 FQNEAQ (reference sequence). The CDR3 is CASSLEGRPNTEAFF. In nucleotides, the CDR3 is TGTGCCAGCAGCTTAGAAGGACGGCCGAACACTGAAGCTTTCTTT.

The V call is TRBV6-1, the J call TRBJ1-1, with no clear D. Trimming stripped 9 bases from V and 2 bases from J, with 7 bases between. CDR1 is MNHNS, CDR2 SASEGT, per germline. This CDR3 comprises 11 residues. CDR3 DNA sequence: TGTGCCAGTCATTATAACACTGAAGCTTTCTTT. Translating gives CASHYNTEAFF.

The genes are TRBV7-9 and TRBJ2-7; D ambiguous. The CDR3 spans 13 residues. V was clipped by 5 bases and J by 1 base, with 9 bases between them. Per the germline V gene, CDR1 is SEHNR and CDR2 is FQNEAQ (reference sequence). The CDR3 nucleotides are TGTGCCAGCAGCCGCATGGATTCCTACGAGCAGTACTTC. Translating it yields CASSRMDSYEQYF.

The chain employs TRBV19 and TRBJ2-7; D not certain. Germline V CDR1 and CDR2: LNHDA, SQIVND (reference sequence). Trimming cost V 7 bases and J 6 bases, with 19 bases left between them. CDR3 length: 14 amino acids. CDR3 sequence reads: CASTPPGQVGEQYF. For the CDR3, the DNA is TGTGCCAGTACCCCCCCGGGCCAGGTGGGCGAGCAGTACTTC.

The chain is built from TRBV7-9 and TRBJ1-4, with D perhaps TRBD1 (6 bases). The V gene lost 7 bases and the J gene lost 2 bases, with 11 bases spanning the gap. The CDR3 is made up of 14 amino acids. The V gene's germline CDR1 is SEHNR and CDR2 FQNEAQ (reference sequence). The DNA of the CDR3 is TGTGCCAGCACGCGGGGGGCGACTAATGAAAAACTGTTTTTT. Translated: CASTRGATNEKLFF.

This chain connects TRBV9 to TRBJ2-6, with D uncertain. This CDR3 contains 15 residues. CDR1 is SGDLS and CDR2 is YYNGEE in the germline V gene. The V and J ends lost 3 bases and 0 bases respectively, with 7 bases between them. CDR3 DNA: TGTGCCAGCAGCGCCCTATTCTCTGGGGCCAACGTCCTGACTTTC. Translated: CASSALFSGANVLTF.

The chain uses TRBV27 and TRBJ2-7; TRBD2 matches at 12 bases. CDR3 length: 14 residues. Germline V gene lookup returns CDR1 MNHEY and CDR2 SMNVEV (reference sequence). V lost 6 bases to trimming and J lost 2 bases; unmatched junction nucleotides: 2. The CDR3 sequence: CASRTSGGTYEQYF. Written as DNA, the CDR3 is TGTGCCAGCAGGACTAGCGGGGGTACCTACGAGCAGTACTTC.

This chain joins TRBV27 and TRBJ2-2, with 8 bases aligning to TRBD1. This CDR3 has 12 residues. Germline V gene data show CDR1 as MNHEY and CDR2 as SMNVEV (reference sequence). V shed 6 bases, J shed 6 bases, and the junction held 0 bases outside the gene matches. CDR3 amino acids: CASSRGPGELFF. DNA for the CDR3: TGTGCCAGCAGCAGGGGGCCCGGGGAGCTGTTTTTT.

The rearrangement links TRBV9 to TRBJ1-1; the match to TRBD1 covers 7 bases. The CDR3 has 13 residues. Germline CDR1 and CDR2: SGDLS and YYNGEE. V was clipped by 3 bases and J by 9 bases; unmatched bases: 8. The CDR3 DNA sequence: TGTGCCAGCAGCGGACCCCAGACAGGGAAAGCTTTCTTT. This gives the protein CASSGPQTGKAFF.

In its sample, this clone was seen once. This chain uses TRBV5-4 with TRBJ1-1, with D unclear. This CDR3 has 12 residues. V was trimmed by 4 bases and J by 5 bases, leaving 9 bases between them. The germline V gene encodes CDR1 SGHNT and CDR2 YYREEE (reference sequence). The CDR3, as DNA: TGTGCCAGCAGCCAGCTCGATACTGAAGCTTTCTTT. This encodes CASSQLDTEAFF.

This clone has a single count. The rearrangement joins TRBV19 to TRBJ2-7, with unresolved D. The CDR3 extends over 14 amino acids. Trimming removed 3 bases at V and 4 bases at J, with 13 bases between. Germline assignment: CDR1 LNHDA and CDR2 SQIVND (reference sequence). CDR3 amino acids: CASSMGSASYEQYF. DNA for the CDR3: TGTGCCAGTAGTATGGGATCCGCATCTTACGAGCAGTACTTC.

The chain recombines TRBV5-4 with TRBJ1-2; 8 bases map to TRBD1. Germline-derived CDR1 and CDR2 are SGHNT and YYREEE (reference sequence). This CDR3 has 13 residues. The trim removed 2 bases at V and 8 bases at J, leaving 5 bases unmatched. CDR3 loop: CASSLPNRGGYTF. CDR3 nucleotide sequence: TGTGCCAGCAGCTTACCTAACAGGGGGGGCTACACCTTC.

This clone was detected only once. CDR3: CASSIYRGNEQFF. CDR3 DNA sequence: TGTGCCAGTAGTATTTACAGGGGGAATGAGCAGTTCTTC. The rearrangement links TRBV19 to TRBJ2-1; 8 bases agree with TRBD1. Germline trimming cut 3 bases from V and 7 bases from J; bases unmatched to any gene: 2. This CDR3 has 13 residues. Germline V gives CDR1 LNHDA, CDR2 SQIVND (reference sequence).

This CDR3 is CASSQPLAGQRNYEQYF. As DNA, the CDR3 is TGCGCCAGCAGTCAACCCCTCGCAGGCCAAAGGAACTACGAGCAGTACTTC. The J gene is TRBJ2-7, the V gene TRBV23-1; D remains unclear. TRBV23-1 falls under the ORF class, with uncertain function. Trimming left V 2 bases short and J 3 bases short, with 20 bases between. This CDR3 has 17 residues.

The chain employs TRBV6-4 and TRBJ1-1; no definite D call. The germline CDR1 and CDR2 sequences are MRHNA and SNTAGT. The CDR3 contains 13 residues. V shed 6 bases and J shed 0 bases, with 8 bases lying between them. The CDR3 protein is CASSLELNTEAFF. The CDR3 nucleotides are TGTGCCAGCAGCCTCGAATTGAACACTGAAGCTTTCTTT.

This clone has a single count. The chain couples TRBV7-2 to TRBJ2-2; D remains unclear. Germline V gene lookup returns CDR1 SGHTA and CDR2 FQGNSA. V was shortened by 7 bases and J by 1 base, with 4 bases between the two germline ends. The CDR3 loop spans 12 amino acids. CDR3 DNA sequence: TGTGCCAGCACCGAGAACACCGGGGAGCTGTTTTTT. This codes for CASTENTGELFF.

This chain joins TRBV7-6 and TRBJ2-5; TRBD2 matches 13 bases. Germline CDR1 reads SGHVS; CDR2 reads FNYEAQ. The V and J ends lost 3 bases and 5 bases, in that order; junction bases with no gene match: 6. This CDR3 spans 16 amino acids. CDR3: CASSLTSGGRAETQYF. CDR3 bases: TGTGCCAGCAGCTTGACTAGCGGGGGGCGAGCGGAGACCCAGTACTTC.

V is TRBV9 and J is TRBJ1-4; D unresolved. V was cut by 3 bases and J by 8 bases, with 17 bases left in between. CDR1 and CDR2 (germline): SGDLS, YYNGEE. The CDR3 spans 15 residues. As DNA, the CDR3 is TGTGCCAGCAGCGGAGGGCCCCTGGTCGAAGAAAAACTGTTTTTT. Translating gives CASSGGPLVEEKLFF.

The V gene is TRBV5-4, the J gene TRBJ1-1, with D possibly matching TRBD1 (6 bases). Germline-derived CDR1 and CDR2 are SGHNT and YYREEE (reference sequence). V lost 4 bases and J 7 bases, leaving 17 bases between the germline ends. The length of the CDR3 is 14 residues. The chain's CDR3 is CASSLGGGTGEAFF. Written as DNA, the CDR3 is TGTGCCAGCAGCCTAGGAGGGGGAACTGGTGAAGCTTTCTTT.

The chain links TRBV11-3 to TRBJ2-5; 10 nucleotides line up with TRBD1. The germline V gene has CDR1 SGHNT and CDR2 YENEEA. The CDR3 length is 14 residues. V dropped 2 bases and J dropped 5; count of bases not matched to a gene: 2. This CDR3 reads CASSLRTGGETQYF. CDR3 sequence (DNA): TGTGCCAGCAGCTTACGGACAGGGGGGGAGACCCAGTACTTC.

This chain links TRBV7-9 with TRBJ2-5; D may be TRBD1 or TRBD2 (5 bases each). Trimming removed 6 bases from V and 4 bases from J, with 18 bases in between. The V gene's germline CDR1 is SEHNR and CDR2 FQNEAQ (reference sequence). The CDR3 runs 15 residues. The chain's CDR3 is CASSYRRPGPETQYF. DNA of the CDR3: TGTGCCAGCAGTTACAGGAGGCCAGGCCCAGAGACCCAGTACTTC.